Included here is one T cell receptor (beta chain) sequence, with context. The antigen is not known. The data stem from a study of beta chain features in type 1 diabetes. Study results and caveats: Cells with high TCR expression could be over-represented by cDNA sequencing. All four CD4+ subsets of Type 1 diabetes patients contained TCRB CDR3s that were moderately but significantly shorter. Any HLA type influence on TCRB rearrangement was left unresolved here.

Sequenced material consisted of expressed TCRB transcripts (all of the isolated RNA was reverse transcribed). The protocol was immunoSEQ multiplex PCR, while the TCRdb copy is restricted to in-frame clones and leaves out a portion. The table lists fewer than 30,000 clones, roughly 50% of them singletons, with 1.5% in the top ten. CD4+ cells of the naive, central memory, regulatory and stem cell-like memory types were sorted via CD45RO/CCR7/CD25/CD127/CD95/CD27. The V gene's germline CDR1 is MGHDK and CDR2 SYGVNS. The CDR3 spans 16 residues. The J segment lost 7 bases and the V segment lost 1 base, leaving 7 bases of the junction unmatched.

The TCR sequence derives from a young woman with type 1 diabetes. The gene calls are TRBV25-1 and TRBJ2-1; TRBD2 aligns across 10 bases. Sequences were obtained from Tregs from blood. CDR3 loop: CASSEWGSGRVNEQFF. The CDR3 coding sequence is TGTGCCAGCAGTGAATGGGGGAGCGGGAGGGTGAATGAGCAGTTCTTC.